This record looks at one T cell receptor (beta chain) sequence and its context. Its antigen remains unidentified. CDR3 length: 16 residues. The data were obtained in a study of monozygotic twins with inflammatory bowel disease. Findings and limits, study-wide: Diversity of TCRbeta measured by inverse Simpson was lower in IBD patients than in healthy co-twins.

The cDNA of both the TCRalpha and TCRbeta chains was subjected to two nested PCRs of approximately 16 and 9 cycles. Reprocessing the 5' RACE reads, TCRdb reports a single entry for every CDR3 protein and omits DNA. With 95,000 to 110,000 distinct CDR3 sequences in the sample, the ten largest clones hold less than 2%. This receptor was identified in a human donor with ulcerative colitis or Crohn's disease, or a healthy co-twin of an affected twin (not recorded which). V is TRBV12-3 or TRBV12-4 and J is TRBJ2-6. Sequenced sample: blood. This CDR3 reads CASSPSLGTGANVLTF.